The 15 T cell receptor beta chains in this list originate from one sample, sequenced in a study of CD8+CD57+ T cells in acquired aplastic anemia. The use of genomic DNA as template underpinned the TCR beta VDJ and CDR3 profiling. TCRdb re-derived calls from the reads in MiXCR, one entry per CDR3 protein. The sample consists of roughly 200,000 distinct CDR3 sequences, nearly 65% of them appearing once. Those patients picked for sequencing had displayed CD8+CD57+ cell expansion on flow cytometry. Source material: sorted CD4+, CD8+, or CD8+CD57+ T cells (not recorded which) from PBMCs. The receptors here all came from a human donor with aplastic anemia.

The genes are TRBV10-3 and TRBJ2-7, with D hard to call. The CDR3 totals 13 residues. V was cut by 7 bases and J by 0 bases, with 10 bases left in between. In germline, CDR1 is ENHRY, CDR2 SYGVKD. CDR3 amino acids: CAIMADSSYEQYF. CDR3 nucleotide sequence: TGTGCCATCATGGCAGATAGCTCCTACGAGCAGTACTTC.

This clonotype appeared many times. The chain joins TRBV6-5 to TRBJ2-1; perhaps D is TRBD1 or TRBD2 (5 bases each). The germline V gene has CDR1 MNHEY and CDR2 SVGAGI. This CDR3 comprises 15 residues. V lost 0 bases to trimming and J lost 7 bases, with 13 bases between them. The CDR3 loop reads CASSYSGAGRNEQFF. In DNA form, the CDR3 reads TGTGCCAGCAGTTACTCAGGGGCGGGTAGGAATGAGCAGTTCTTC.

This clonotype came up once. Here the CDR3 reads CSADSGQNFYGYTF. The CDR3 nucleotides read TGCAGTGCCGATTCGGGACAGAATTTCTATGGCTACACCTTC. The gene calls are TRBV20-1 and TRBJ1-2, with TRBD1 identical over 7 bases. J was trimmed by 4 bases and V by 6 bases; bases with no gene match: 11. Germline V gene lookup returns CDR1 DFQATT and CDR2 SNEGSKA (reference sequence). The CDR3 loop spans 14 amino acids.

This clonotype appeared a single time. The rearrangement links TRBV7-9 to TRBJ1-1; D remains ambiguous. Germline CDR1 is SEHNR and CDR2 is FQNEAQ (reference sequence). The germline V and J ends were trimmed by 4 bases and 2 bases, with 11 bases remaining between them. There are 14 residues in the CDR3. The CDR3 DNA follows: TGTGCCAGCAGCTCTAGTAAAAGAAACACTGAAGCTTTCTTT. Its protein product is CASSSSKRNTEAFF.

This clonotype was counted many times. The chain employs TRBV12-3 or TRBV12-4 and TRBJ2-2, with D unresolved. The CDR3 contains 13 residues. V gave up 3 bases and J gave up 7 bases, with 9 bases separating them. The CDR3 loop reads CASSFKGIGELFF. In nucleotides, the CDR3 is TGTGCCAGCAGTTTCAAGGGAATCGGGGAGCTGTTTTTT.

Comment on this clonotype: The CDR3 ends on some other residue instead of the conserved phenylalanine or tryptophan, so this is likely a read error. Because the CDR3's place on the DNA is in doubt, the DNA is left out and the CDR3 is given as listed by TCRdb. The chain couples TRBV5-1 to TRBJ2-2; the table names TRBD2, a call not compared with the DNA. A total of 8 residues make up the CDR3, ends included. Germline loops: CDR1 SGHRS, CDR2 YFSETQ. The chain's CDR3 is CASSLVGG.

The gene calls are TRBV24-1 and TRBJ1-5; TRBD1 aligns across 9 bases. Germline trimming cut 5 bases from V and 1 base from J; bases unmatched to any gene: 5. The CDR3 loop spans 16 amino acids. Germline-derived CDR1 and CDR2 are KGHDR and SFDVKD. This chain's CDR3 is CATSAQGAGSNQPQHF. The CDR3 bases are TGTGCCACCAGTGCACAGGGGGCAGGAAGCAATCAGCCCCAGCATTTT.

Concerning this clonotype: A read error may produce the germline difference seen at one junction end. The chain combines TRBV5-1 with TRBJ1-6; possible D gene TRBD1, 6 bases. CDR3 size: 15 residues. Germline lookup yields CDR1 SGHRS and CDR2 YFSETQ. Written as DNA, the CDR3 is TGTGCCAGCAGCGGAGTAGGGGGTGGTATGACACCCCTCCACTTT. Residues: CASSGVGGGMTPLHF. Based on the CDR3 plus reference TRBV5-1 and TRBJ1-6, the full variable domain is KAGVTQTPRYLIKTRGQQVTLSCSPISGHRSVSWYQQTPGQGLQFLFEYFSETQRNKGNFPGRFSGRQFSNSRSEMNVSTLELGDSALYLCASSGVGGGMTPLHFGNGTRLTVT.

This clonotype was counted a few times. In DNA form, the CDR3 reads TGCAGCGTTGGACCCCCCCGACAGGGGGGGACTGAAGCTTTCTTT. Protein sequence: CSVGPPRQGGTEAFF. The chain couples TRBV29-1 to TRBJ1-1; 9 nucleotides match TRBD1. The CDR3 is made up of 15 amino acids. Germline CDR1 and CDR2: SQVTM and ANQGSEA. V trimming: 4 bases; J trimming: 5 bases; junction bases outside the gene matches: 11.

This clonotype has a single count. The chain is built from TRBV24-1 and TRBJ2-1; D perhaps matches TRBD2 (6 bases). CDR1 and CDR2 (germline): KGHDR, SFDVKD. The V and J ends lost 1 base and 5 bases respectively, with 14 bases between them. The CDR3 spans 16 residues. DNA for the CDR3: TGTGCCACCAGTGATTTTGGGCAGGGCGGGAACAATGAGCAGTTCTTC. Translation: CATSDFGQGGNNEQFF.

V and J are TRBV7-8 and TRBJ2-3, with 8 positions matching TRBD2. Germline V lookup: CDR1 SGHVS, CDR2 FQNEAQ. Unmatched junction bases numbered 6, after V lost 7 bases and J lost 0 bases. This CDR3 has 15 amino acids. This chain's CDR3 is CASNAAGASTDTQYF. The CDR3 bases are TGTGCCAGCAACGCAGCGGGGGCTAGCACAGATACGCAGTATTTT.

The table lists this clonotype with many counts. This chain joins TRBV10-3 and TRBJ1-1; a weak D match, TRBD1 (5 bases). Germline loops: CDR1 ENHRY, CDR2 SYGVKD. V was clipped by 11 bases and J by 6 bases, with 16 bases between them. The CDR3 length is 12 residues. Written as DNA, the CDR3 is TGTGCCGCCCTGGGACCTAACGCTGAAGCTTTCTTT. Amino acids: CAALGPNAEAFF.

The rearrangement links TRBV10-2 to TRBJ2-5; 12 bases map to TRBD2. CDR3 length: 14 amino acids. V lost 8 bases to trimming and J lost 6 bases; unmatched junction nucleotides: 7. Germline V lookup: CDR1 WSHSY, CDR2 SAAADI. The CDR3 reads CASDETSGRKTQYF. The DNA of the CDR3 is TGCGCCAGCGACGAGACTAGCGGGAGAAAGACCCAGTACTTC.

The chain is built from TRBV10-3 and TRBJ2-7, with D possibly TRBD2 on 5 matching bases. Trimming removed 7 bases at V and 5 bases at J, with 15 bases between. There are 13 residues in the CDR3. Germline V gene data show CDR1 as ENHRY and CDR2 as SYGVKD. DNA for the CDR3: TGTGCCATCAAGGGCGGGCTAGCTGACGAGCAGTACTTC. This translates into CAIKGGLADEQYF.

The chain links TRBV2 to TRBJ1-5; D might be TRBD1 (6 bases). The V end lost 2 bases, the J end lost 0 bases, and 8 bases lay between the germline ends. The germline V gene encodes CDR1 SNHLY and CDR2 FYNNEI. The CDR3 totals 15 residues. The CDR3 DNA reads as TGTGCCAGCAGTGAAAACAGGGATAGCAATCAGCCCCAGCATTTT. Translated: CASSENRDSNQPQHF.